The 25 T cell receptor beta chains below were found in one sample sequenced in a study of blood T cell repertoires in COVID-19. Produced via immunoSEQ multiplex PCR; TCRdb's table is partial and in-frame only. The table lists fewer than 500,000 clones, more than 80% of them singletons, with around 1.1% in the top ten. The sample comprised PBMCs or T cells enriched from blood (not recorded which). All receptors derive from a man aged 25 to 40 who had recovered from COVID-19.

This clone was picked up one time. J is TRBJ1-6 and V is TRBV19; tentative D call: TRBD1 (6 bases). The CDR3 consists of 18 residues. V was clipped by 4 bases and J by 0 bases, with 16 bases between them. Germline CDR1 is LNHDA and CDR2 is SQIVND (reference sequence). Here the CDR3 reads CASSTTGGRSSYNSPLHF. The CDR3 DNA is TGTGCCAGTAGTACCACGGGGGGCAGGAGCTCCTATAATTCACCCCTCCACTTT.

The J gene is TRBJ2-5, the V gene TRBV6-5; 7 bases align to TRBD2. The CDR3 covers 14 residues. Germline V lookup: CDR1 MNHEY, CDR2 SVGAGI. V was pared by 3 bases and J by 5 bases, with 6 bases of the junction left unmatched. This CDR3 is CASSYTMGGETQYF. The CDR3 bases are TGTGCCAGCAGTTATACTATGGGAGGGGAGACCCAGTACTTC.

CDR3 region: CSAAAGDAYEQYF. CDR3 bases: TGCAGCGCTGCCGCCGGGGATGCCTACGAGCAGTACTTC. The chain joins TRBV29-1 to TRBJ2-7; D might be TRBD2 (5 bases). The CDR3 extends over 13 amino acids. V was cut by 7 bases and J by 2 bases, with 15 bases left in between. Per the germline V gene, CDR1 is SQVTM and CDR2 is ANQGSEA.

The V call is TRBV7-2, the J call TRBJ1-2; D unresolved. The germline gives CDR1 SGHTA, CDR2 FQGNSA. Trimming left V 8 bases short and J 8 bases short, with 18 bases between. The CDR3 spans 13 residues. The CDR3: CASLAGLGRGYTF. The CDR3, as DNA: TGTGCCAGCCTCGCTGGACTGGGGAGGGGCTACACCTTC. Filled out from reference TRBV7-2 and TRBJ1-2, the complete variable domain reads GAGVSQSPSNKVTEKGKDVELRCDPISGHTALYWYRQSLGQGLEFLIYFQGNSAPDKSGLPSDRFSAERTGGSVSTLTIQRTQQEDSAVYLCASLAGLGRGYTFGSGTRLTVV.

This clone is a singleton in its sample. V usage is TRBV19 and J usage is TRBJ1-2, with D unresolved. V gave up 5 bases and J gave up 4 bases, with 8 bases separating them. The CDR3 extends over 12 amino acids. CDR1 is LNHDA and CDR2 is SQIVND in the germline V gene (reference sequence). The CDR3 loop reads CASSEGIYGYTF. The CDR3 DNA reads TGTGCCAGTAGTGAGGGAATCTATGGCTACACCTTC.

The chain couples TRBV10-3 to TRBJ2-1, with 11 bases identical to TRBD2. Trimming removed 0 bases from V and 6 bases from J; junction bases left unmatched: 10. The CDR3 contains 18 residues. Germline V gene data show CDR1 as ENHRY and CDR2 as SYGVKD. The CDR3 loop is CAISESPRTSGQANEQFF. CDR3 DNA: TGTGCCATCAGTGAGTCACCCAGGACTAGCGGGCAGGCCAATGAGCAGTTCTTC.

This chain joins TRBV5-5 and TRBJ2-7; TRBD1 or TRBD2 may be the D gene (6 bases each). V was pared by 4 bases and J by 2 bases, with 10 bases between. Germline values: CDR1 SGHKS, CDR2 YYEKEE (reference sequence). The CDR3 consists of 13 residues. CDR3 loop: CASSLGGTYEQYF. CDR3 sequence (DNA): TGTGCCAGCAGCCTGGGGGGCACCTACGAGCAGTACTTC.

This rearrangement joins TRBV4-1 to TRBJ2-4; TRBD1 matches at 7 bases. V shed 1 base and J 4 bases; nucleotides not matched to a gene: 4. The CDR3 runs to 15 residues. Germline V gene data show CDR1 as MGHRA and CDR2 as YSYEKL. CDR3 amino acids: CASSQGRTGKNIQYF. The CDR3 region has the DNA TGCGCCAGCAGCCAAGGGAGGACAGGAAAAAACATTCAGTACTTC.

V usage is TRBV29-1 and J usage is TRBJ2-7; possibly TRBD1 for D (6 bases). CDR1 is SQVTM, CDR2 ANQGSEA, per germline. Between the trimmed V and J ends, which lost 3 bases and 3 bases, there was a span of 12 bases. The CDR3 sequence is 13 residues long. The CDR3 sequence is CSVENNRDYEQYF. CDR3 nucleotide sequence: TGCAGCGTTGAGAATAACAGGGACTACGAGCAGTACTTC.

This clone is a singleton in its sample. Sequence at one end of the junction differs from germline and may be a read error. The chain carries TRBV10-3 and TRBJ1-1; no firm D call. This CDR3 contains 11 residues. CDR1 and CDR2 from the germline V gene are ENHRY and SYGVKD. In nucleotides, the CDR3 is TGTGCCATCAGTGAAAACACAGAAGCTTTCTTT. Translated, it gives CAISENTEAFF.

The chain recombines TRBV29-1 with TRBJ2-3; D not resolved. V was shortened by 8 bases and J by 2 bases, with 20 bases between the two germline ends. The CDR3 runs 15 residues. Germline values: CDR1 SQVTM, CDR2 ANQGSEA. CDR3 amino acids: CSTQMVGGYTDTQYF. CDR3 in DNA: TGCAGCACACAAATGGTTGGTGGTTACACAGATACGCAGTATTTT.

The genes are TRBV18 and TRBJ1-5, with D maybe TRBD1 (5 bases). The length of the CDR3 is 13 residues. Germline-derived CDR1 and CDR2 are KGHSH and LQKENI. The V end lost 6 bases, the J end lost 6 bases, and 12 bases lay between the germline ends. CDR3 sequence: CASSPGDSQPQHF. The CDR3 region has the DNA TGTGCCAGCTCGCCGGGGGATAGTCAGCCCCAGCATTTT.

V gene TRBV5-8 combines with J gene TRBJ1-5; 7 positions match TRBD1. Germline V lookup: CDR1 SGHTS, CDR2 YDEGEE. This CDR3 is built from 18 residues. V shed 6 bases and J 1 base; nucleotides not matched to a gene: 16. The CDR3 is CASTSGGGGIWSNQPQHF. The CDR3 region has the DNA TGTGCCAGCACCTCGGGCGGAGGGGGCATCTGGAGCAATCAGCCCCAGCATTTT.

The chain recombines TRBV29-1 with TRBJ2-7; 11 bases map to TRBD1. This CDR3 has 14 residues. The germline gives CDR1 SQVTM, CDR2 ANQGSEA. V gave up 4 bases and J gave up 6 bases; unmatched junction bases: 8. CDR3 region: CSVGMGTGGLEQYF. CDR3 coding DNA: TGCAGCGTTGGAATGGGGACAGGGGGGCTCGAGCAGTACTTC.

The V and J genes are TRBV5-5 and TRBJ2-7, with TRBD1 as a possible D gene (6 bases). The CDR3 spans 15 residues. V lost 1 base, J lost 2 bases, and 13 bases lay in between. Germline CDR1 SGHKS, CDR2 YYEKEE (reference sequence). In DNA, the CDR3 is TGTGCCAGCAGCTTGTCCGGGACATTCCCCTACGAGCAGTACTTC. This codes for CASSLSGTFPYEQYF.

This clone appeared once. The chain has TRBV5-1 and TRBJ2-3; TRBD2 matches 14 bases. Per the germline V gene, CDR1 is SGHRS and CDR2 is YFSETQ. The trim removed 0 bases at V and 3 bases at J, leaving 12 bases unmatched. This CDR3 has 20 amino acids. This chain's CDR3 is CASSLETSGRAKSGTDTQYF. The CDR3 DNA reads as TGCGCCAGCAGCTTGGAGACTAGCGGGAGGGCCAAGTCCGGAACAGATACGCAGTATTTT.

CDR3 DNA: TGTGCCAGCCGACCACAGCCTTCAAGCAATCAGCCCCAGCATTTT. Protein: CASRPQPSSNQPQHF. The chain carries TRBV7-2 and TRBJ1-5; D remains unclear. Trimming left V 8 bases short and J 1 base short, with 15 bases between. Per the germline V gene, CDR1 is SGHTA and CDR2 is FQGNSA. The CDR3 totals 15 residues.

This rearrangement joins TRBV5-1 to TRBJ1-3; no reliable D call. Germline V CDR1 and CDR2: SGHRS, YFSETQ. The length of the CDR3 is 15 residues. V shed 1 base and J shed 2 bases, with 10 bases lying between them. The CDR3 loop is CASSLTDPPGNTIYF. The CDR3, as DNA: TGCGCCAGCAGCTTGACAGACCCTCCTGGAAACACCATATATTTT.

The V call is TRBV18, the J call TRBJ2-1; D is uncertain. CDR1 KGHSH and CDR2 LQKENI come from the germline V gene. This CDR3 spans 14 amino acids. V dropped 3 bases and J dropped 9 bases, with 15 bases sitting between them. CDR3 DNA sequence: TGTGCCAGCTCACCTCAAAATACGAGAAGTGAGCAGTTCTTC. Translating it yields CASSPQNTRSEQFF.

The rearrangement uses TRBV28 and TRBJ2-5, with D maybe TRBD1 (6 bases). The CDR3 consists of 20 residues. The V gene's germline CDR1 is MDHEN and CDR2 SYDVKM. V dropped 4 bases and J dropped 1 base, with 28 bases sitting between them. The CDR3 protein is CASSSRTLLPQGPIQETQYF. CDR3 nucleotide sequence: TGTGCCAGCAGTTCCCGAACTCTCCTTCCCCAGGGGCCCATCCAAGAGACCCAGTACTTC.

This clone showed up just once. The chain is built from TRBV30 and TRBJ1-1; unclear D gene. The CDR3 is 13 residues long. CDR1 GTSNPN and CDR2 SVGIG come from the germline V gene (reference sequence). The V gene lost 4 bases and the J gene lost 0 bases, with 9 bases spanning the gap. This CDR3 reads CAWTWLMNTEAFF. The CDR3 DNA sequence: TGTGCCTGGACGTGGCTCATGAACACTGAAGCTTTCTTT.

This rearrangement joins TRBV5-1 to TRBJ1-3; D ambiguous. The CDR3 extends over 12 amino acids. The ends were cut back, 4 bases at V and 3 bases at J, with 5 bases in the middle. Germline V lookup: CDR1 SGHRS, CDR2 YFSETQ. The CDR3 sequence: CASSISGNTIYF. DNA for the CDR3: TGCGCCAGCAGCATCAGTGGAAACACCATATATTTT.

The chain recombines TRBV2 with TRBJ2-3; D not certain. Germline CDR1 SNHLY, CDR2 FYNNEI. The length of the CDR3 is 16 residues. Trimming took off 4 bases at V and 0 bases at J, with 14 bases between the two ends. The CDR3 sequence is CASSVMRFSSTDTQYF. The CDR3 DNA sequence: TGTGCCAGCAGTGTAATGCGGTTTTCTAGCACAGATACGCAGTATTTT.

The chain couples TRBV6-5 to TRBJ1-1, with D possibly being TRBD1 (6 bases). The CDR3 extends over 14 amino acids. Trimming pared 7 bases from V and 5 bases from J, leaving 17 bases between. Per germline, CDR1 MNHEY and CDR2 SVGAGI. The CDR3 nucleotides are TGTGCCAGCAAACCAGGGGACCTCGAGACTGAAGCTTTCTTT. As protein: CASKPGDLETEAFF.

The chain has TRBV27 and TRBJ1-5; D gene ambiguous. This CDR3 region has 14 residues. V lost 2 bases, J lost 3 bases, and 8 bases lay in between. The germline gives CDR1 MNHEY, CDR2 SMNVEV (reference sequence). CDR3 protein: CASSLRGSNQPQHF. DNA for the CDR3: TGTGCCAGCAGTTTACGGGGTTCCAATCAGCCCCAGCATTTT.